This T cell receptor beta chain comes out of a study of shared clonotypes between healthy human individuals. Study-level results: Among donors, sharing of clonotypes was expected to be affected by sequencing depth. Around 5% of naive CD4 clonotypes were common to a handful of donors.

This CDR3 is 15 amino acids long. Per the germline V gene, CDR1 is WNHNN and CDR2 is SYGVQD (reference sequence). Trimming cost V 2 bases and J 5 bases; bases outside gene matches: 6. TCRdb's table, derived via immunoSEQ multiplex PCR, lists solely in-frame clones and lacks some. The profile covers millions of clones, with roughly 96% appearing a single time and around 0.13% taken by the ten largest. On this clone itself: Its cognate antigen is unknown.

The source is a man aged 18 to 30 in good health. The chain joins TRBV10-1 to TRBJ2-7, with TRBD2 matching 10 bases. The sample was naive CD4+ T cells sorted from blood. Subset here: CD45RA+ positively selected. The CDR3: CASSELAGDRDEQYF. Here the CDR3 DNA reads TGCGCCAGCAGTGAGCTAGCGGGAGATAGAGACGAGCAGTACTTC.